The rows below give T cell receptor beta chains drawn from one sample of a study of cytomegalovirus exposure and HLA in healthy donors. The protocol was immunoSEQ multiplex PCR, while the TCRdb copy is restricted to in-frame clones and leaves out a portion. In the table there are about 83,000 clones, 78% of which are singletons. Sequencing input: PBMCs. The receptors were gathered from a man between 18 and 35 years old in good health and CMV-seropositive. The CDR3 runs from the conserved cysteine through the conserved F or W. D genes are given only for firm matches. Size values are once, few and many counts, or a class for expanded clones, and some rows have none.

CDR3aa	CDR3nt	abundance	d_gene	v_gene	j_gene
CASSGQGGTDTQYF	TGTGCCAGCAGCGGACAGGGGGGTACAGATACGCAGTATTTT	-	TRBD1	TRBV6-5	TRBJ2-3
CASGLGTQYF	TGTGCCAGCGGGCTGGGGACCCAGTACTTC	once	-	TRBV28	TRBJ2-5
CASGFRELSYEQYF	TGTGCTAGTGGTTTTAGGGAGCTCTCCTACGAGCAGTACTTC	-	-	TRBV12-5	TRBJ2-7
CASSVAGYEQYF	TGTGCCAGCAGCGTGGCGGGCTACGAGCAGTACTTC	-	-	TRBV27	TRBJ2-7
CASSSYHLGDQPQHF	TGTGCCAGCAGTAGTTACCATCTCGGGGATCAGCCCCAGCATTTT	-	-	TRBV25-1	TRBJ1-5
CASSLVVRGGEQFF	TGTGCCAGCAGCTTAGTGGTCCGGGGAGGTGAGCAGTTCTTC	-	-	TRBV7-6	TRBJ2-1
CASSSGLAIYEQYF	TGTGCCAGCAGCTCGGGACTAGCGATCTACGAGCAGTACTTC	-	TRBD2	TRBV13	TRBJ2-7
CASSELAGMGDTQYF	TGTGCCAGCAGTGAACTAGCGGGAATGGGAGATACGCAGTATTTT	few	TRBD2	TRBV2	TRBJ2-3
CASSLRQAELFF	TGTGCCAGCAGCCTGAGACAGGCCGAGCTGTTTTTT	once	-	TRBV5-4	TRBJ2-2
CASSPGGRDLNTEAFF	TGTGCCAGCAGCCCAGGGGGCAGGGACCTGAACACTGAAGCTTTCTTT	-	TRBD1	TRBV11-2	TRBJ1-1
CASSKKGAGGPWETQYF	TGTGCCAGCAGCAAAAAAGGGGCGGGAGGGCCGTGGGAGACCCAGTACTTC	-	TRBD2	TRBV28	TRBJ2-5
CSVDGARDLAEQGETQYF	TGCAGCGTTGATGGAGCCAGGGATCTAGCGGAACAGGGAGAGACCCAGTACTTC	-	-	TRBV29-1	TRBJ2-5
CARTSPAGGSNWTDTQYF	TGTGCCAGGACTAGCCCAGCGGGAGGATCGAACTGGACAGATACGCAGTATTTT	-	TRBD2	TRBV6-4	TRBJ2-3
CASSEGRAYEQYF	TGTGCCAGCAGTGAAGGTCGGGCCTACGAGCAGTACTTC	few	-	TRBV2	TRBJ2-7